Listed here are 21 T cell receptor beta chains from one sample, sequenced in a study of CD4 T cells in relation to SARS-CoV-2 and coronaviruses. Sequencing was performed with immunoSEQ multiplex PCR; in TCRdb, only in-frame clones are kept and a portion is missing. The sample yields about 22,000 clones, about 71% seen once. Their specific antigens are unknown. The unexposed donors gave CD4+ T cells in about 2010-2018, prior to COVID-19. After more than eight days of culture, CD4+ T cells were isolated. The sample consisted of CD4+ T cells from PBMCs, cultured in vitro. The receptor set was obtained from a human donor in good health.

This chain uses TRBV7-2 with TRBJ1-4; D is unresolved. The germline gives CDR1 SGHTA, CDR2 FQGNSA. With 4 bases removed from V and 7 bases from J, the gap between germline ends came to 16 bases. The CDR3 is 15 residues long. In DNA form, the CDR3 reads TGTGCCAGCAGCTCCTTATCCGCCAGCTTTGAAAAACTGTTTTTT. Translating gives CASSSLSASFEKLFF.

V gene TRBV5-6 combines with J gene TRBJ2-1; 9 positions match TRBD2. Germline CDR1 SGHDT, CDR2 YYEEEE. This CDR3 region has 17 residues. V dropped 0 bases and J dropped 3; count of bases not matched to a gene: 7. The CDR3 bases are TGTGCCAGCAGCTTGGAAGTGCTAGCGGGGAACTACAATGAGCAGTTCTTC. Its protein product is CASSLEVLAGNYNEQFF.

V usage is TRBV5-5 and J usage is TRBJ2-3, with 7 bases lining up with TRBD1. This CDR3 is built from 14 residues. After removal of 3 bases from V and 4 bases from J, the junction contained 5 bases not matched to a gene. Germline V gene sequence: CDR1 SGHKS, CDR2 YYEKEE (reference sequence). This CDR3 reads CASSSLDRSDTQYF. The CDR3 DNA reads TGTGCCAGCAGCTCCCTGGACAGGTCAGATACGCAGTATTTT. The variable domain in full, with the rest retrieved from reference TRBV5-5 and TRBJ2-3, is DAGVTQSPTHLIKTRGQQVTLRCSPISGHKSVSWYQQVLGQGPQFIFQYYEKEERGRGNFPDRFSARQFPNYSSELNVNALLLGDSALYLCASSSLDRSDTQYFGPGTRLTVL.

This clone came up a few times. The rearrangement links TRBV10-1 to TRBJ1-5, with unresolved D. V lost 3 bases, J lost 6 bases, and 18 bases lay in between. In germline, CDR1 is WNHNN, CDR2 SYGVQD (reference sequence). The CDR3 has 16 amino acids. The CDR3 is CASSEGYTAPIQPQHF. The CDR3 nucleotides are TGCGCCAGCAGTGAAGGTTACACAGCCCCCATTCAGCCCCAGCATTTT.

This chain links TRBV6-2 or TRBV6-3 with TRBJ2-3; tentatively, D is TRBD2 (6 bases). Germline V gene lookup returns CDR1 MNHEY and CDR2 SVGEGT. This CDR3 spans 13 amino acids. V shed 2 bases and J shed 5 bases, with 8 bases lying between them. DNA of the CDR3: TGTGCCAGCAGTTACGTGGGAGGAGATACGCAGTATTTT. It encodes CASSYVGGDTQYF.

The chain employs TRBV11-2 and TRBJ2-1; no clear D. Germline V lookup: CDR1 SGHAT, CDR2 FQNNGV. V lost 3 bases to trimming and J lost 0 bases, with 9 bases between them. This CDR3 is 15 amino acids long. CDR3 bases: TGTGCCAGCAGCTTGGTCCCACTCTCCTACAATGAGCAGTTCTTC. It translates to CASSLVPLSYNEQFF.

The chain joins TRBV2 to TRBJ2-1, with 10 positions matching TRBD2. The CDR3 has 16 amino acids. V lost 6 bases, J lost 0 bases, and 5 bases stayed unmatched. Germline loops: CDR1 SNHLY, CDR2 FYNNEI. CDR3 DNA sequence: TGTGCCAGCAGAGCTACTAGCGGGGACTCCTACAATGAGCAGTTCTTC. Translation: CASRATSGDSYNEQFF.

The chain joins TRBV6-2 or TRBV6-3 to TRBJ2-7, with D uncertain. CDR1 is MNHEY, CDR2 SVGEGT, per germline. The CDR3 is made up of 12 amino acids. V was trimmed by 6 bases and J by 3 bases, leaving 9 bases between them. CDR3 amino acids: CASSQTHYEQYF. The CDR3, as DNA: TGTGCCAGCAGCCAGACCCACTACGAGCAGTACTTC.

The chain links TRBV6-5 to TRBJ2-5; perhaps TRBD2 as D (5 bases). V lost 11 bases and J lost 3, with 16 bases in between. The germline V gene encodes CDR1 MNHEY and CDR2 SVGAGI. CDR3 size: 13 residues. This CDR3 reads CASSRGREETQYF. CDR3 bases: TGTGCCTCATCTCGAGGGCGGGAAGAGACCCAGTACTTC.

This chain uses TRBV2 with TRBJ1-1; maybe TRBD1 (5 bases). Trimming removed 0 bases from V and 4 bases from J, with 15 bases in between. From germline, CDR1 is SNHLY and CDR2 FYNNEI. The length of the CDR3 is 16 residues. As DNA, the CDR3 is TGTGCCAGCAGTGAAGCCCTGGACACCTTCCGCACTGAAGCTTTCTTT. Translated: CASSEALDTFRTEAFF.

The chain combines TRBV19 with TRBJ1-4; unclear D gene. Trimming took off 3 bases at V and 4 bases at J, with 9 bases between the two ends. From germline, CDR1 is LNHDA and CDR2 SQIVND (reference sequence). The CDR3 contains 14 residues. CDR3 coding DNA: TGTGCCAGTAGTATCGGGCAGTATAATGAAAAACTGTTTTTT. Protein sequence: CASSIGQYNEKLFF.

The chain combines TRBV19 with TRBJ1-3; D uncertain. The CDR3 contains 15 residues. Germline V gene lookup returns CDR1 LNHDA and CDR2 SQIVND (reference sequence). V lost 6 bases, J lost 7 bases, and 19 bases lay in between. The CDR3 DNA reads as TGTGCCAGTAGCGAGACCGGGCCAGGAGGGAACACCATATATTTT. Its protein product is CASSETGPGGNTIYF. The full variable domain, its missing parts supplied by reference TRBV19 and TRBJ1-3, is DGGITQSPKYLFRKEGQNVTLSCEQNLNHDAMYWYRQDPGQGLRLIYYSQIVNDFQKGDIAEGYSVSREKKESFPLTVTSAQKNPTAFYLCASSETGPGGNTIYFGEGSWLTVV.

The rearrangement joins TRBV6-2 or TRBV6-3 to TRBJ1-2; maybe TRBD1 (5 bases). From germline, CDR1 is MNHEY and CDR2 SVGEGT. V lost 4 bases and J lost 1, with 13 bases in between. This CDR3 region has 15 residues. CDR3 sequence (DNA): TGTGCCAGCAGTTCCCCGAGGGGAATTAACTATGGCTACACCTTC. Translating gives CASSSPRGINYGYTF.

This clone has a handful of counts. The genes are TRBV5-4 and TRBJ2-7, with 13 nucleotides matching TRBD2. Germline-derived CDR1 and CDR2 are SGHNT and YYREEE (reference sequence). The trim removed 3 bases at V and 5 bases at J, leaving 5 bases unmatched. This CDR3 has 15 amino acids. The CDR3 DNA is TGTGCCAGCAGCTCCGGGACTAGCGGGAACAACGAGCAGTACTTC. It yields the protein CASSSGTSGNNEQYF.

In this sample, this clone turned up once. In nucleotides, the CDR3 is TGCGCCAGCAGCTTGGCCCGGGGGGCCTCAGGCGCGAGTGAGCAGTTCTTC. Translating it yields CASSLARGASGASEQFF. The chain is built from TRBV5-1 and TRBJ2-1; tentative D call: TRBD2 (7 bases). The V end lost 0 bases, the J end lost 9 bases, and 22 bases lay between the germline ends. This CDR3 comprises 17 residues. Germline V gives CDR1 SGHRS, CDR2 YFSETQ. Complete variable domain (other parts from reference TRBV5-1 and TRBJ2-1): KAGVTQTPRYLIKTRGQQVTLSCSPISGHRSVSWYQQTPGQGLQFLFEYFSETQRNKGNFPGRFSGRQFSNSRSEMNVSTLELGDSALYLCASSLARGASGASEQFFGPGTRLTVL.

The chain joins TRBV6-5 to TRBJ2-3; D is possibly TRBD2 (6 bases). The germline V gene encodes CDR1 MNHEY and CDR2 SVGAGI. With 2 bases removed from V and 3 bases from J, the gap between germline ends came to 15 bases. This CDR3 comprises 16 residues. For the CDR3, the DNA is TGTGCCAGCAGTTACCTCCGGCTAGCGACGACAGATACGCAGTATTTT. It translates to CASSYLRLATTDTQYF.

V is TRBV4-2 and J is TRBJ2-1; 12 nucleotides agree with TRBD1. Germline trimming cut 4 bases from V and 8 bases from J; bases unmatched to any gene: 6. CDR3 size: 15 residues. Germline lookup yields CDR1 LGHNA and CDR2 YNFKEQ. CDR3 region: CASSRSGTGGYEQFF. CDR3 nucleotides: TGTGCCAGCAGCCGTTCCGGGACAGGGGGCTATGAGCAGTTCTTC.

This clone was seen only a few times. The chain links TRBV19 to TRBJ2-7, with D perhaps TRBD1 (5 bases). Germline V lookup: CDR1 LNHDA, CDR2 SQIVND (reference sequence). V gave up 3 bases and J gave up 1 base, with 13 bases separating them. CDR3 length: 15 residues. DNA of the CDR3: TGTGCCAGTAGTATCTTTTTGACAGAGTCCTACGAGCAGTACTTC. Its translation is CASSIFLTESYEQYF.

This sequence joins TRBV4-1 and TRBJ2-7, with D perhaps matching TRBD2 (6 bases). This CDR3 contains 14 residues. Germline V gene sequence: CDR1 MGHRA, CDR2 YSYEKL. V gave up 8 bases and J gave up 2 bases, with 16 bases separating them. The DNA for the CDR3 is TGCGCCAGCTCCGGGACTCCACTTACCTACGAGCAGTACTTC. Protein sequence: CASSGTPLTYEQYF.

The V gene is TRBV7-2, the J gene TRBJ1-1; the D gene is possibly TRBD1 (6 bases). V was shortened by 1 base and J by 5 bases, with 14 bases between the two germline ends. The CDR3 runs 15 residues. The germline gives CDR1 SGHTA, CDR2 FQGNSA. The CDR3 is CASSLVGGLRTEAFF. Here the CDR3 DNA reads TGTGCCAGCAGCTTAGTAGGGGGACTGAGGACTGAAGCTTTCTTT.

The CDR3 is CASSGTVITEAFF. The CDR3, as DNA: TGTGCCAGTTCCGGGACAGTCATAACTGAAGCTTTCTTT. This chain links TRBV19 with TRBJ1-1; 7 bases fit TRBD1. This CDR3 spans 13 amino acids. The ends lost 8 bases at V and 5 bases at J; junction bases unmatched: 8. Germline loops: CDR1 LNHDA, CDR2 SQIVND (reference sequence).